These 24 T cell receptor beta chains share one sample of origin, sequenced in a study of T cell responses to AZD1222 COVID-19 vaccine. Generated by immunoSEQ multiplex PCR, the TCRdb table keeps only in-frame clones and is missing some. The table records approximately 150,000 clones, around nine tenths of them present only once. Sequencing was performed on peripheral blood, taken on day 0 of AZD1222 vaccination. These receptors were collected from an adult in good health.

This clone was recorded only once. The rearrangement links TRBV15 to TRBJ2-5; D ambiguous. The CDR3 is made up of 14 amino acids. V was clipped by 2 bases and J by 0 bases, with 7 bases between them. Per germline, CDR1 LNHNV and CDR2 YYDKDF (reference sequence). CDR3 coding DNA: TGTGCCACCAGCAGACGCACTAACCAAGAGACCCAGTACTTC. It is translated as CATSRRTNQETQYF.

This clone was seen just once. This chain connects TRBV10-3 to TRBJ2-1; 15 bases agree with TRBD2. This CDR3 region has 19 residues. Trimming cost V 3 bases and J 1 base; bases outside gene matches: 7. Germline loops: CDR1 ENHRY, CDR2 SYGVKD. CDR3 region: CAISDAGLAGGLSYNEQFF. The CDR3, as DNA: TGTGCCATCAGTGATGCGGGACTAGCGGGAGGTCTTTCCTACAATGAGCAGTTCTTC.

The rearrangement links TRBV5-6 to TRBJ2-7; 8 bases match TRBD1. The trim removed 2 bases at V and 2 bases at J, leaving 3 bases unmatched. The CDR3 covers 14 residues. Germline V lookup: CDR1 SGHDT, CDR2 YYEEEE. CDR3 region: CASSLWDRTYEQYF. The CDR3 coding sequence is TGTGCCAGCAGCTTATGGGACAGGACCTACGAGCAGTACTTC.

The chain has TRBV5-1 and TRBJ2-5; TRBD2 might be the D (6 bases). V was trimmed by 0 bases and J by 3 bases, leaving 9 bases between them. Germline V gene data show CDR1 as SGHRS and CDR2 as YFSETQ. This CDR3 is 14 amino acids long. The CDR3 sequence: CASSLGPGEETQYF. CDR3 nucleotide sequence: TGCGCCAGCAGCTTGGGTCCGGGAGAAGAGACCCAGTACTTC.

The chain combines TRBV6-5 with TRBJ2-3, with 8 bases identical to TRBD2. This CDR3 spans 15 amino acids. J lost 1 base, V lost 5 bases, and 5 bases had no gene match. Germline CDR1 MNHEY, CDR2 SVGAGI. As DNA, the CDR3 is TGTGCCAGCAGTCGACCGGGACTAGGCACAGATACGCAGTATTTT. It translates to CASSRPGLGTDTQYF.

The chain has TRBV11-2 and TRBJ1-3, with TRBD1 matching over 8 bases. The germline V gene encodes CDR1 SGHAT and CDR2 FQNNGV. The CDR3 sequence is 15 residues long. Trimming cost V 4 bases and J 7 bases; bases outside gene matches: 9. The CDR3 spells CASSSPRQGLNTIYF. CDR3 nucleotides: TGTGCCAGCAGCTCGCCTAGACAGGGGCTGAACACCATATATTTT.

V gene TRBV15 combines with J gene TRBJ1-1; D possibly corresponds to TRBD1 (5 bases). The CDR3 has 13 amino acids. V lost 1 base and J 7 bases, leaving 10 bases between the germline ends. CDR1 LNHNV and CDR2 YYDKDF come from the germline V gene (reference sequence). The CDR3 DNA sequence: TGTGCCACCAGCAGAGCGGGGGGAATTGAAGCTTTCTTT. Its translation: CATSRAGGIEAFF.

The chain joins TRBV5-1 to TRBJ2-7, with 8 bases matching TRBD1. This CDR3 region has 13 residues. Germline CDR1 is SGHRS and CDR2 is YFSETQ. Germline trimming cut 6 bases from V and 0 bases from J; bases unmatched to any gene: 2. Here the CDR3 reads CASTGQDSYEQYF. The CDR3 nucleotides read TGCGCCAGCACGGGACAGGACTCCTACGAGCAGTACTTC.

This clone has just one count. This chain joins TRBV28 and TRBJ1-5; 7 nucleotides agree with TRBD1. Germline CDR1 and CDR2: MDHEN and SYDVKM. This CDR3 comprises 18 residues. V dropped 0 bases and J dropped 0; count of bases not matched to a gene: 8. The CDR3 loop reads CASSLWDPGTVSNQPQHF. The CDR3 nucleotides are TGTGCCAGCAGTTTATGGGATCCCGGGACAGTTAGCAATCAGCCCCAGCATTTT.

This clone was seen a few times. The rearrangement joins TRBV27 to TRBJ1-6; tentatively, D is TRBD1 (6 bases). Germline V lookup: CDR1 MNHEY, CDR2 SMNVEV (reference sequence). This CDR3 has 15 residues. Trimming removed 6 bases at V and 7 bases at J, with 16 bases between. CDR3 loop: CASSLIGQRNSPLHF. CDR3 bases: TGTGCCAGCAGCTTAATCGGACAGCGGAATTCACCCCTCCACTTT.

The V call is TRBV18, the J call TRBJ1-2; 9 bases agree with TRBD1. This CDR3 is built from 14 residues. After removal of 4 bases from V and 8 bases from J, the junction contained 8 bases not matched to a gene. From germline, CDR1 is KGHSH and CDR2 LQKENI. The CDR3 reads CASSRETGGKGYTF. The CDR3 nucleotides read TGTGCCAGCTCACGGGAGACAGGGGGGAAAGGCTACACCTTC. Full variable domain (missing parts from reference TRBV18 and TRBJ1-2): NAGVMQNPRHLVRRRGQEARLRCSPMKGHSHVYWYRQLPEEGLKFMVYLQKENIIDESGMPKERFSAEFPKEGPSILRIQQVVRGDSAAYFCASSRETGGKGYTFGSGTRLTVV.

This sequence joins TRBV29-1 and TRBJ2-1; tentative D call: TRBD1 (7 bases). CDR1 is SQVTM and CDR2 is ANQGSEA in the germline V gene. The CDR3 covers 11 residues. With 6 bases removed from V and 15 bases from J, the gap between germline ends came to 18 bases. The CDR3 protein is CSVTAGQSPFF. Here the CDR3 DNA reads TGCAGCGTGACTGCGGGACAGAGTCCGTTCTTC.

The rearrangement links TRBV10-3 to TRBJ1-6; a possible D gene is TRBD1 (6 bases). From germline, CDR1 is ENHRY and CDR2 SYGVKD. The CDR3 is made up of 16 amino acids. V shed 1 base and J shed 8 bases, with 15 bases lying between them. CDR3 sequence reads: CAISEWTAIGDSPLHF. For the CDR3, the DNA is TGTGCCATCAGTGAGTGGACAGCAATTGGGGATTCACCCCTCCACTTT.

V usage is TRBV6-6 and J usage is TRBJ1-5; D is ambiguous. CDR1 MNHNY and CDR2 SVGAGI come from the germline V gene (reference sequence). The CDR3 runs to 17 residues. Trimming left V 5 bases short and J 2 bases short, with 19 bases between. CDR3 nucleotides: TGTGCCAGCAGTCGCCGGTCGGCCGGACTCGGCAATCAGCCCCAGCATTTT. Its translation is CASSRRSAGLGNQPQHF.

This chain connects TRBV29-1 to TRBJ1-4; perhaps TRBD1 as D (6 bases). The CDR3 has 17 residues. Trimming shortened V by 3 bases and J by 0 bases, and 17 bases separated the two germline ends. Germline V gives CDR1 SQVTM, CDR2 ANQGSEA. This CDR3 is CSVEVKDKGATNEKLFF. In DNA form, the CDR3 reads TGCAGCGTTGAGGTTAAGGATAAGGGGGCAACTAATGAAAAACTGTTTTTT.

The chain is built from TRBV7-2 and TRBJ2-2; unclear D gene. The CDR3 is 17 residues long. The germline gives CDR1 SGHTA, CDR2 FQGNSA. V shed 2 bases and J shed 3 bases, with 16 bases lying between them. For the CDR3, the DNA is TGTGCCAGCAGCTTAAATTACCCGGCCGGGTACACCGGGGAGCTGTTTTTT. Its translation: CASSLNYPAGYTGELFF.

The rearrangement links TRBV5-1 to TRBJ2-7; D is perhaps TRBD2 (6 bases). Trimming removed 4 bases at V and 7 bases at J, with 24 bases between. Germline loops: CDR1 SGHRS, CDR2 YFSETQ. The CDR3 has 16 amino acids. CDR3 DNA: TGCGCCAGCAGCCCGGCGGGGAGGATCACTACTAGGGAGCAGTACTTC. The encoded protein is CASSPAGRITTREQYF.

This clone was counted a single time. The chain couples TRBV19 to TRBJ1-5; no reliable D call. Trimming stripped 5 bases from V and 8 bases from J, with 16 bases between. CDR3 length: 14 residues. Germline lookup yields CDR1 LNHDA and CDR2 SQIVND (reference sequence). CDR3 in DNA: TGTGCCAGTAGTCTCCTGCAGGAGGACGAGCCCCAGCATTTT. Protein sequence: CASSLLQEDEPQHF.

The J gene is TRBJ1-6, the V gene TRBV5-6; 8 bases match TRBD1. Germline V gene data show CDR1 as SGHDT and CDR2 as YYEEEE. The CDR3 spans 17 residues. The junction had 8 bases not matched to a gene; V was cut back by 4 bases and J by 2 bases. The CDR3 spells CASSLTQGDAYNSPLHF. CDR3 coding DNA: TGTGCCAGCAGCCTGACACAGGGGGACGCCTATAATTCACCCCTCCACTTT.

The chain recombines TRBV3-1 (or the pseudogene TRBV3-2) with TRBJ2-5; D perhaps matches TRBD2 (7 bases). CDR1 is LGHDT, CDR2 YNNKEL, per germline (reference sequence). Trimming pared 3 bases from V and 5 bases from J, leaving 16 bases between. The CDR3 sequence is 15 residues long. CDR3 sequence reads: CASSQGGGRSETQYF. Written as DNA, the CDR3 is TGTGCCAGCAGCCAGGGGGGCGGGAGATCGGAGACCCAGTACTTC.

V usage is TRBV19 and J usage is TRBJ2-2; 7 positions agree with TRBD1. Germline trimming cut 1 base from V and 3 bases from J; bases unmatched to any gene: 2. The germline V gene encodes CDR1 LNHDA and CDR2 SQIVND (reference sequence). The CDR3 length is 15 residues. In nucleotides, the CDR3 is TGTGCCAGTAGTATAGGGGACAGCCACACCGGGGAGCTGTTTTTT. Translating gives CASSIGDSHTGELFF.

V is TRBV11-2 and J is TRBJ2-1; 7 bases fit TRBD2. The CDR3 loop spans 18 amino acids. The germline V gene encodes CDR1 SGHAT and CDR2 FQNNGV. The ends lost 1 base at V and 2 bases at J; junction bases unmatched: 11. CDR3 DNA sequence: TGTGCCAGCAGCTTAGGACCGGCCGGGGGAGGGCCCTACAATGAGCAGTTCTTC. It codes for CASSLGPAGGGPYNEQFF.

The J gene is TRBJ1-1, the V gene TRBV6-1, with D possibly being TRBD1 (6 bases). The length of the CDR3 is 14 residues. CDR1 is MNHNS, CDR2 SASEGT, per germline. V dropped 4 bases and J dropped 5 bases, with 14 bases sitting between them. DNA for the CDR3: TGTGCCAGCAGTGGGACAAGGGGGGGGACTGAAGCTTTCTTT. Its translation is CASSGTRGGTEAFF.

The chain combines TRBV5-1 with TRBJ2-1, with TRBD2 matching 7 bases. J was trimmed by 10 bases and V by 5 bases; bases with no gene match: 6. Germline CDR1 reads SGHRS; CDR2 reads YFSETQ. This CDR3 comprises 12 residues. The CDR3 region has the DNA TGCGCCAGCAGGGCGGGAGTAGAAGAGCAGTTCTTC. It encodes CASRAGVEEQFF.